The source of this TCR beta chain is a study of shared clonotypes between healthy human individuals. Germline V CDR1 and CDR2: GTSNPN, SVGIG (reference sequence). The CDR3 runs 15 residues. J gave up 4 bases and V 4 bases, and 6 bases lay outside the gene matches. This clone showed up just a few times. Each sample came from a Caucasian adult donor living in Nashville, Tennessee. The protocol was immunoSEQ multiplex PCR, while the TCRdb copy is restricted to in-frame clones and leaves out a portion. This sample has 75,000 to 100,000 clones, with around 47% found just once. The TCR was taken from a woman aged 40 to 50 in good health. Some clones in this sample may be carry-over from other donors' samples. The specimen sequenced was PBMCs. V and J are TRBV30 and TRBJ2-2; TRBD2 agrees at 10 bases. In DNA form, the CDR3 reads TGTGCCTGGAATCCTAGCGGGAGTATCACCGGGGAGCTGTTTTTT. Translated, it gives CAWNPSGSITGELFF.